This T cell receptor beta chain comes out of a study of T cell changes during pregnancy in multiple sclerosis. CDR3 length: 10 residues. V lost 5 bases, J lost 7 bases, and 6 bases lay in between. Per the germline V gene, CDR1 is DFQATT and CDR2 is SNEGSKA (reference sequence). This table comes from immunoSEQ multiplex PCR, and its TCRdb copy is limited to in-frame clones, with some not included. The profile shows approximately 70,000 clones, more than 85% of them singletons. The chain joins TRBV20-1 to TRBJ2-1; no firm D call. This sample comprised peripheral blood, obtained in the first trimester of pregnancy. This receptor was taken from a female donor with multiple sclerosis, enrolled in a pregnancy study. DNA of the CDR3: TGCAGTGCTGAGAGTAATGAGCAGTTCTTC. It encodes CSAESNEQFF.